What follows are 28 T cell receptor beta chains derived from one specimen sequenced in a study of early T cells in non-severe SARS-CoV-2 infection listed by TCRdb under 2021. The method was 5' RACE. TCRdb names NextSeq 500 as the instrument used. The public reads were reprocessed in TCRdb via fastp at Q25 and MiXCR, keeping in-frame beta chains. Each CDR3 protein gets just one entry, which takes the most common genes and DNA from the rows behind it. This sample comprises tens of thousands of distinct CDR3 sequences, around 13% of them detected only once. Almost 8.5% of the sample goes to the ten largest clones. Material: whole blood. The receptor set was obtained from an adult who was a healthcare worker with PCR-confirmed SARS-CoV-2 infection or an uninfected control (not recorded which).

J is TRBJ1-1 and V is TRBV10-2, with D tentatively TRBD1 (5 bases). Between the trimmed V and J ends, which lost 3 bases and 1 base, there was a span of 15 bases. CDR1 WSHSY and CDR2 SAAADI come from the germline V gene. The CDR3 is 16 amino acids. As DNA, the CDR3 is TGCGCCAGCAGTGATCGCCAGGGAGGGACGAACACTGAAGCTTTCTTT. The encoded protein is CASSDRQGGTNTEAFF.

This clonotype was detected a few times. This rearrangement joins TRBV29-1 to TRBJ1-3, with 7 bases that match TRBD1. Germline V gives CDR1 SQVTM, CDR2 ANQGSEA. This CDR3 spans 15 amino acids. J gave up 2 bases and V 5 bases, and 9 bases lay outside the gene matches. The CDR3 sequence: CSVNLGGGPGNTIYF. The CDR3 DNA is TGCAGCGTTAATCTTGGAGGGGGCCCTGGAAACACCATATATTTT. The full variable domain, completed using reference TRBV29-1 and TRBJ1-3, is SAVISQKPSRDICQRGTSLTIQCQVDSQVTMMFWYRQQPGQSLTLIATANQGSEATYESGFVIDKFPISRPNLTFSTLTVSNMSPEDSSIYLCSVNLGGGPGNTIYFGEGSWLTVV.

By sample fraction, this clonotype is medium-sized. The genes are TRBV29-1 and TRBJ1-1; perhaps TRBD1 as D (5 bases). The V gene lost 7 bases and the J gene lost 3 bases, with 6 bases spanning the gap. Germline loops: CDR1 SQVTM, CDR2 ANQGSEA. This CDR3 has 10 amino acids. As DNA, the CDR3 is TGCAGCGCGGGGGACACTGAAGCTTTCTTT. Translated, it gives CSAGDTEAFF.

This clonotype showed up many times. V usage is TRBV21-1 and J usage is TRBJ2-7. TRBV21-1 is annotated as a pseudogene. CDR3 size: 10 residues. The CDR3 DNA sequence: TGTGCCAGCAGCAGAAGAGAGCAGTACTTC. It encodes CASSRREQYF.

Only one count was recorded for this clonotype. For the CDR3, the DNA is TGTGCCAGCAGCATCCCTAGCACAGATACGCAGTATTTT. Translated: CASSIPSTDTQYF. The rearrangement joins TRBV13 to TRBJ2-3, with D unresolved. V shed 5 bases and J shed 0 bases, with 6 bases lying between them. From germline, CDR1 is PRHDT and CDR2 FYEKMQ (reference sequence). CDR3 length: 13 amino acids. Full variable domain (missing parts from reference TRBV13 and TRBJ2-3): AAGVIQSPRHLIKEKRETATLKCYPIPRHDTVYWYQQGPGQDPQFLISFYEKMQSDKGSIPDRFSAQQFSDYHSELNMSSLELGDSALYFCASSIPSTDTQYFGPGTRLTVL.

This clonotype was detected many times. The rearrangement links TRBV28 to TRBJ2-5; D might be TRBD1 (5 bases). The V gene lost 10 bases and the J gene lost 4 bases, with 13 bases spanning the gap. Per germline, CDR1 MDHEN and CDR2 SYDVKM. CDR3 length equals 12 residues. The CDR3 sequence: CATQGTRETQYF. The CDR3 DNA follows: TGTGCCACTCAGGGAACTCGAGAGACCCAGTACTTC.

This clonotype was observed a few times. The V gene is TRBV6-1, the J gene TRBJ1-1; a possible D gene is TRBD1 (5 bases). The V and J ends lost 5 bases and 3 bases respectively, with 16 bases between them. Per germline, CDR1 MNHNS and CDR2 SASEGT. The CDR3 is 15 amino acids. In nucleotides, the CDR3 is TGTGCCAGCAGTCAAAGCGGGATGGGGGACACTGAAGCTTTCTTT. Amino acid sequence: CASSQSGMGDTEAFF.

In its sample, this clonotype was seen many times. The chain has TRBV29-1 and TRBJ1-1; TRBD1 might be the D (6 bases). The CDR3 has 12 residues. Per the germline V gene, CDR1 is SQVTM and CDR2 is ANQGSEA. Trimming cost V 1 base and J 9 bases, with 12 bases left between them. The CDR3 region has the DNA TGCAGCGTTGAAGCAGGGGTGGGCAAAGCTTTCTTT. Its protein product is CSVEAGVGKAFF.

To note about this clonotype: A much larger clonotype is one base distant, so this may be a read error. CDR3 nucleotide sequence: TGTGCCAGCTCATCTGACGCCTCAGCCAAAAACATTCAGTACTTC. Its protein is CASSSDASAKNIQYF. V is TRBV18 and J is TRBJ2-4; D gene unclear. Trimming took 5 bases from V and 0 from J, leaving 11 bases between them. Per germline, CDR1 KGHSH and CDR2 LQKENI. The CDR3 length is 15 residues.

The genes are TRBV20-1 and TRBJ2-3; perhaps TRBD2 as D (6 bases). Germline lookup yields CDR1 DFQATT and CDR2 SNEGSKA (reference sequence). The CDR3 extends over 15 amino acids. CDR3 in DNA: TGCACCAGCATGGAGGGGATGAGGGGCACAGATACGCAGTATTTT. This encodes CTSMEGMRGTDTQYF.

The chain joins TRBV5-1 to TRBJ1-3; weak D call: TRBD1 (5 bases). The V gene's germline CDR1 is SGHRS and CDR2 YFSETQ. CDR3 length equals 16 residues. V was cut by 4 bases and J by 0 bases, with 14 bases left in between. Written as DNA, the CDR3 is TGCGCCAGCAGCCTTGAGACAGCAACCTCTGGAAACACCATATATTTT. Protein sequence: CASSLETATSGNTIYF.

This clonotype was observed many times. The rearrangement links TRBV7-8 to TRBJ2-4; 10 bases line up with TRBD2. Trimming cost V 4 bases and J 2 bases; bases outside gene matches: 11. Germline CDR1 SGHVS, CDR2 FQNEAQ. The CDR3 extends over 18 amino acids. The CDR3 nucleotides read TGTGCCAGCAGCTATCCAGTAGCGGGAGGTTCCCCCAAAAACATTCAGTACTTC. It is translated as CASSYPVAGGSPKNIQYF.

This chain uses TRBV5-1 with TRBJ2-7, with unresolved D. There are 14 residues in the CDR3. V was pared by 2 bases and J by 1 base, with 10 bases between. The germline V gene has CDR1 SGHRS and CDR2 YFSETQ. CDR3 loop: CASSFGFPSYEQYF. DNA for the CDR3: TGCGCCAGCAGCTTTGGGTTCCCTTCCTACGAGCAGTACTTC.

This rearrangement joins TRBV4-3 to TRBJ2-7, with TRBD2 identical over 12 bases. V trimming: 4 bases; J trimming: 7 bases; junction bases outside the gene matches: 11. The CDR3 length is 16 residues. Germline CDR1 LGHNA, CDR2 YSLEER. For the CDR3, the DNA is TGCGCCAGCAGCCCTAATCTAGCGGGAGGGCCGATTGAGCAGTACTTC. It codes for CASSPNLAGGPIEQYF.

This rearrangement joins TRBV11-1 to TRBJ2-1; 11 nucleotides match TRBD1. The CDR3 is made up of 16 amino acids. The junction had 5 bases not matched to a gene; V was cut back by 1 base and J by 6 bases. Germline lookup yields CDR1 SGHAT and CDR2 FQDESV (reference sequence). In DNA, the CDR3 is TGTGCCAGCAGCTTAGACGGCGGGACAGGGGGCAATGAGCAGTTCTTC. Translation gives CASSLDGGTGGNEQFF.

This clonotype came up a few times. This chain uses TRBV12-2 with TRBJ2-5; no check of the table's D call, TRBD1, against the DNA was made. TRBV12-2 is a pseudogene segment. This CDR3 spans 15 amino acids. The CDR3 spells CASRFPEGRQETQYF. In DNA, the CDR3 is TGTGCAAGTCGCTTCCCCGAGGGGCGGCAAGAGACCCAGTACTTC.

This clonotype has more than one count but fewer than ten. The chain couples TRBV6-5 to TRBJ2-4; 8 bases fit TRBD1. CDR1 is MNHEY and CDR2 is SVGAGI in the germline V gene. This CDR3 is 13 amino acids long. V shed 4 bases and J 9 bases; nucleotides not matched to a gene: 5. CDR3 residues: CASSSGGLGIQYF. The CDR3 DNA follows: TGTGCCAGCAGTTCAGGGGGCCTGGGCATTCAGTACTTC.

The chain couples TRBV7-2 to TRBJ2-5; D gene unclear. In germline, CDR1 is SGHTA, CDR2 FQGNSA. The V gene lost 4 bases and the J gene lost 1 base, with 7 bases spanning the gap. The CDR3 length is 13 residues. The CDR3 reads CASSSQSQETQYF. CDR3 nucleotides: TGTGCCAGCAGCTCTCAAAGCCAAGAGACCCAGTACTTC.

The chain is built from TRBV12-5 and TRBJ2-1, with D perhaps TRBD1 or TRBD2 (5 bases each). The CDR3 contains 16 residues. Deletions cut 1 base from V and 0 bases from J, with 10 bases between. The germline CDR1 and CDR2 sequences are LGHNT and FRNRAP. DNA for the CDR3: TGTGCTAGTGGTTTGGGGGGACCGAGCTCCTACAATGAGCAGTTCTTC. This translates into CASGLGGPSSYNEQFF.

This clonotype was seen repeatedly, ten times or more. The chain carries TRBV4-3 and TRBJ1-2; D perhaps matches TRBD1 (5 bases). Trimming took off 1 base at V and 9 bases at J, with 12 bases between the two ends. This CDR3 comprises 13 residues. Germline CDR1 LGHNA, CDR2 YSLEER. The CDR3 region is CASSQGWAGSYTF. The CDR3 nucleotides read TGCGCCAGCAGCCAAGGATGGGCAGGGAGCTACACCTTC.

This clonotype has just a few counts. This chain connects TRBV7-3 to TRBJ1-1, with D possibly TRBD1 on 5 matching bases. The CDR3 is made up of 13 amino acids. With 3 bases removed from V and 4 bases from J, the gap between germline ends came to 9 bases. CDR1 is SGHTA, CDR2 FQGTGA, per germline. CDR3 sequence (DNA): TGTGCCAGCAGCTTTGGGGCATCCACTGAAGCTTTCTTT. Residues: CASSFGASTEAFF. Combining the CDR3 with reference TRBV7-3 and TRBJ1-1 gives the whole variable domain GAGVSQTPSNKVTEKGKYVELRCDPISGHTALYWYRQSLGQGPEFLIYFQGTGAADDSGLPNDRFFAVRPEGSVSTLKIQRTERGDSAVYLCASSFGASTEAFFGQGTRLTVV.

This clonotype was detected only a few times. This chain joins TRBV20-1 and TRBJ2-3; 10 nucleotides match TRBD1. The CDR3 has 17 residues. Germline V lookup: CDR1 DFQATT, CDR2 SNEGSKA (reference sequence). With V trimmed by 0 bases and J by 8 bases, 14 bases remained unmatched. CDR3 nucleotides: TGCAGTGCTAGAGATATAAGGACAGGGGGTAACTACGGTACGCAGTATTTT. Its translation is CSARDIRTGGNYGTQYF.

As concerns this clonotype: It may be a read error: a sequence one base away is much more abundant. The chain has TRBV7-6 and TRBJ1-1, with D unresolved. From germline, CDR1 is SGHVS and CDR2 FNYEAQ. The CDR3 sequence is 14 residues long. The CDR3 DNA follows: TGTGCCAGCAGCTTAGCGCAGGAGAACTCTGAAGCTTTCTTT. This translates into CASSLAQENSEAFF.

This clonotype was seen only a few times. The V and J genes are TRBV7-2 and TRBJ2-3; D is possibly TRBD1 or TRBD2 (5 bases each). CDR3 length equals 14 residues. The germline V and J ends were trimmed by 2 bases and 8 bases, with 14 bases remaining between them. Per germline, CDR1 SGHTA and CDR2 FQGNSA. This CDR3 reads CASSLTRGLGTQYF. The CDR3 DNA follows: TGTGCCAGCAGCTTAACCCGGGGCCTAGGTACGCAGTATTTT.

CDR3 DNA sequence: TGTGCCATCAAAGAAGCGGGGGCAGAGACCCAGTACTTC. It is translated as CAIKEAGAETQYF. This chain connects TRBV10-3 to TRBJ2-5; 8 nucleotides line up with TRBD2. There are 13 residues in the CDR3. The germline gives CDR1 ENHRY, CDR2 SYGVKD. Trimming cost V 7 bases and J 4 bases; bases outside gene matches: 5.

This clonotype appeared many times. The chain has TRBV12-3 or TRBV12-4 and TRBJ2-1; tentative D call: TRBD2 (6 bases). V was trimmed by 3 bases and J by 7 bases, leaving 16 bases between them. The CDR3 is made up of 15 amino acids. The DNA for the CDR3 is TGTGCCAGCAGTTTTATGGGGGGTTGGAGGAATGAGCAGTTCTTC. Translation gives CASSFMGGWRNEQFF.

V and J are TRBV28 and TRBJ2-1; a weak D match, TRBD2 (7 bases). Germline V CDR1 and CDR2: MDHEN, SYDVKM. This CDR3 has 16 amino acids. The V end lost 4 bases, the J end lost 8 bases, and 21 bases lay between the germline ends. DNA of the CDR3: TGTGCCAGCAGTTCCATTGGGGGAGGGGGTATGGATGAGCAGTTCTTC. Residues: CASSSIGGGGMDEQFF. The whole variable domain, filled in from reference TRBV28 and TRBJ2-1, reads DVKVTQSSRYLVKRTGEKVFLECVQDMDHENMFWYRQDPGLGLRLIYFSYDVKMKEKGDIPEGYSVSREKKERFSLILESASTNQTSMYLCASSSIGGGGMDEQFFGPGTRLTVL.

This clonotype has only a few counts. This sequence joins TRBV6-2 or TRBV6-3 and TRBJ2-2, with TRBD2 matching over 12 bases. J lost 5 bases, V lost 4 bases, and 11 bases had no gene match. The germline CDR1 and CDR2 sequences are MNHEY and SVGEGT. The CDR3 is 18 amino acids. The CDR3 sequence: CASSFRLAGVSGTGELFF. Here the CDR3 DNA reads TGTGCCAGCAGTTTCCGACTAGCGGGAGTATCGGGAACCGGGGAGCTGTTTTTT.